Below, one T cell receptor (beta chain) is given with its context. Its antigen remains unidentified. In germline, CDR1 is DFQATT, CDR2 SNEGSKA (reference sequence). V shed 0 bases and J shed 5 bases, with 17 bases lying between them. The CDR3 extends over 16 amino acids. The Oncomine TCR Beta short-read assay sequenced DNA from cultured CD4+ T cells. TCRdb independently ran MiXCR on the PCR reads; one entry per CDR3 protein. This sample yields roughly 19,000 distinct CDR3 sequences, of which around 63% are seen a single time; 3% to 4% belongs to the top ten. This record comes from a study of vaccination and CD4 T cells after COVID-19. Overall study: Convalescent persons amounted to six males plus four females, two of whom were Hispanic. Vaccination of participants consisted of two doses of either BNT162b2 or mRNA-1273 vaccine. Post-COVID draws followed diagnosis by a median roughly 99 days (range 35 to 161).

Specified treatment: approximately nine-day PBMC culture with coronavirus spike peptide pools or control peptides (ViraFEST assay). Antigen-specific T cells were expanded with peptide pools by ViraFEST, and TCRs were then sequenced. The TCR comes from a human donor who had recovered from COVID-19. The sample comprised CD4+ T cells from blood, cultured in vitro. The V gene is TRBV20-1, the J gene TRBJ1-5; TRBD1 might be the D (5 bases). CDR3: CSARDPRRGKDQPQHF. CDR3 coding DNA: TGCAGTGCTAGAGATCCGAGGAGGGGTAAAGATCAGCCCCAGCATTTT.